The 30 T cell receptor beta chains below all came from one sample that was sequenced in a study of blood T cell repertoires in COVID-19. Clones were read by immunoSEQ multiplex PCR, and TCRdb kept only the in-frame ones, dropping some. This table has 360,000 or so clones, 75% to 90% appearing once. Sequencing used PBMCs or T cells enriched from blood (not recorded which). The receptors derive from a woman between 50 and 59 years old who had recovered from COVID-19.

The chain carries TRBV6-1 and TRBJ1-6; no definite D call. The CDR3 extends over 13 amino acids. V shed 1 base and J shed 7 bases, with 5 bases lying between them. Germline CDR1 is MNHNS and CDR2 is SASEGT. CDR3 bases: TGTGCCAGCAGTGAAGTCGAGAATTCACCCCTCCACTTT. Its protein is CASSEVENSPLHF.

The V gene is TRBV5-4, the J gene TRBJ2-5, with D perhaps matching TRBD2 (6 bases). The germline V gene has CDR1 SGHNT and CDR2 YYREEE (reference sequence). The germline V and J ends were trimmed by 4 bases and 5 bases, with 15 bases remaining between them. The CDR3 is 14 residues long. This chain's CDR3 is CASSPWTTVETQYF. CDR3 nucleotides: TGTGCCAGCAGCCCATGGACTACAGTTGAGACCCAGTACTTC.

The table lists this clone with a few counts. The chain combines TRBV19 with TRBJ1-2; 7 bases map to TRBD1. Unmatched junction bases numbered 9, after V lost 4 bases and J lost 7 bases. This CDR3 is 14 amino acids long. CDR1 is LNHDA and CDR2 is SQIVND in the germline V gene (reference sequence). The CDR3 bases are TGTGCCAGTAGTAAATCCGAAAGGGGGCTTGGCTACACCTTC. Encoded protein: CASSKSERGLGYTF.

This chain connects TRBV7-2 to TRBJ1-5; 9 nucleotides match TRBD1. Germline V gene lookup returns CDR1 SGHTA and CDR2 FQGNSA. This CDR3 spans 15 amino acids. V lost 1 base, J lost 5 bases, and 3 bases stayed unmatched. The CDR3 sequence is CASSLVGQGYQPQHF. The CDR3 DNA follows: TGTGCCAGCAGCTTAGTAGGACAGGGGTATCAGCCCCAGCATTTT.

This clone was counted a single time. This chain connects TRBV4-1 to TRBJ1-4; TRBD1 agrees at 10 bases. The germline CDR1 and CDR2 sequences are MGHRA and YSYEKL. Losses at the gene ends were 1 base for V and 3 bases for J; bases not matched to a gene: 8. The CDR3 loop spans 18 amino acids. The CDR3 is CASSQAPGQGLANEKLFF. CDR3 DNA: TGCGCCAGCAGCCAAGCCCCGGGACAGGGGCTAGCTAATGAAAAACTGTTTTTT.

The gene calls are TRBV30 and TRBJ2-5; TRBD2 aligns across 7 bases. This CDR3 region has 16 residues. The V and J ends lost 2 bases and 5 bases, in that order; junction bases with no gene match: 14. Germline values: CDR1 GTSNPN, CDR2 SVGIG (reference sequence). The chain's CDR3 is CAWSLGRAGVVETQYF. In DNA, the CDR3 is TGTGCCTGGAGTTTAGGGAGGGCGGGGGTAGTGGAGACCCAGTACTTC.

This clone appeared a single time. This chain connects TRBV18 to TRBJ1-2; 10 bases fit TRBD1. Losses at the gene ends were 3 bases for V and 2 bases for J; bases not matched to a gene: 6. CDR1 is KGHSH and CDR2 is LQKENI in the germline V gene. CDR3 size: 16 residues. CDR3 residues: CASSPSGQGNNYGYTF. CDR3 sequence (DNA): TGTGCCAGCTCACCCTCGGGACAGGGGAACAACTATGGCTACACCTTC.

The rearrangement joins TRBV3-1 (or the pseudogene TRBV3-2) to TRBJ1-1; TRBD1 aligns across 7 bases. The V segment lost 4 bases and the J segment 1 base; nucleotides outside the gene matches: 15. The CDR3 runs 18 residues. Germline lookup yields CDR1 LGHDT and CDR2 YNNKEL (reference sequence). In nucleotides, the CDR3 is TGTGCCAGCAGCCCCCTTTTAACCCCCACAGGGGCGAACACTGAAGCTTTCTTT. Amino acid sequence: CASSPLLTPTGANTEAFF.

The chain combines TRBV5-1 with TRBJ1-2, with D possibly TRBD1 on 6 matching bases. Deletions cut 0 bases from V and 6 bases from J, with 15 bases between. The CDR3 covers 15 residues. Germline lookup yields CDR1 SGHRS and CDR2 YFSETQ. CDR3 DNA sequence: TGCGCCAGCAGCTTGGCTCCAGGGGATCTTAATGGCTACACCTTC. It translates to CASSLAPGDLNGYTF. Looking up the rest from reference TRBV5-1 and TRBJ1-2 gives the full variable domain: KAGVTQTPRYLIKTRGQQVTLSCSPISGHRSVSWYQQTPGQGLQFLFEYFSETQRNKGNFPGRFSGRQFSNSRSEMNVSTLELGDSALYLCASSLAPGDLNGYTFGSGTRLTVV.

This chain links TRBV29-1 with TRBJ1-2; D remains unclear. CDR1 and CDR2 from the germline V gene are SQVTM and ANQGSEA. Trimming removed 1 base from V and 7 bases from J, with 13 bases in between. CDR3 size: 13 residues. The DNA of the CDR3 is TGCAGCGTTGAAGGAGTGAACGATAGTGGCTACACCTTC. As protein: CSVEGVNDSGYTF.

This clone came up once. The same CDR3 also results from other DNA sequences found in this sample. The CDR3 coding sequence is TGCAGCGTCGGGACAGGGACGAACACCGGGGAGCTGTTTTTT. Protein: CSVGTGTNTGELFF. V is TRBV29-1 and J is TRBJ2-2; 9 bases are shared with TRBD1. J gave up 0 bases and V 6 bases, and 2 bases lay outside the gene matches. The germline CDR1 and CDR2 sequences are SQVTM and ANQGSEA. This CDR3 region has 14 residues.

The chain uses TRBV7-2 and TRBJ2-1, with 9 nucleotides matching TRBD1. V trimming: 5 bases; J trimming: 8 bases; junction bases outside the gene matches: 10. In germline, CDR1 is SGHTA, CDR2 FQGNSA. This CDR3 region has 15 residues. The DNA of the CDR3 is TGTGCCAGCAGCACTCGGGGGACAGGGTACTATGAGCAGTTCTTC. Its protein product is CASSTRGTGYYEQFF.

The table lists this clone with a count of one. This CDR3 reads CASRTTGNTEAFF. The CDR3 DNA is TGTGCCAGCAGAACTACAGGGAACACTGAAGCTTTCTTT. The chain uses TRBV27 and TRBJ1-1, with D possibly being TRBD1 (5 bases). The V end lost 6 bases, the J end lost 1 base, and 9 bases lay between the germline ends. Germline loops: CDR1 MNHEY, CDR2 SMNVEV (reference sequence). This CDR3 has 13 residues.

The chain combines TRBV9 with TRBJ1-3; 10 bases align to TRBD1. The CDR3 loop spans 15 amino acids. In germline, CDR1 is SGDLS, CDR2 YYNGEE. V lost 4 bases to trimming and J lost 4 bases; unmatched junction nucleotides: 5. In nucleotides, the CDR3 is TGTGCCAGCAGCCTAAAGGGACAGGGGGGAAACACCATATATTTT. As protein: CASSLKGQGGNTIYF.

This sequence joins TRBV19 and TRBJ2-3; no definite D call. CDR3 length: 13 amino acids. CDR1 and CDR2 (germline): LNHDA, SQIVND (reference sequence). The V end was cut by 1 base, the J end by 5 bases, with 7 bases between. In DNA, the CDR3 is TGTGCCAGTAGTATAGGTTTTCTAGATACGCAGTATTTT. Translated: CASSIGFLDTQYF.

CDR3 sequence reads: CSATADYGYTF. The CDR3, as DNA: TGCAGTGCCACGGCGGACTATGGCTACACCTTC. The chain has TRBV20-1 and TRBJ1-2; D remains ambiguous. The germline CDR1 and CDR2 sequences are DFQATT and SNEGSKA (reference sequence). The V gene lost 6 bases and the J gene lost 3 bases, with 8 bases spanning the gap. The CDR3 spans 11 residues.

This clone was seen a handful of times. The V gene is TRBV5-6, the J gene TRBJ1-5; 7 bases are a match to TRBD1. CDR1 SGHDT and CDR2 YYEEEE come from the germline V gene. The CDR3 has 14 residues. V trimming: 4 bases; J trimming: 5 bases; junction bases outside the gene matches: 6. DNA of the CDR3: TGTGCCAGCAGCCTGGGACAGACCCATCAGCCCCAGCATTTT. It encodes CASSLGQTHQPQHF.

The chain is built from TRBV5-6 and TRBJ2-7; TRBD1 aligns across 9 bases. Germline V lookup: CDR1 SGHDT, CDR2 YYEEEE. Trimming at V came to 0 bases and at J to 3 bases, leaving 10 bases not matched to a gene. The CDR3 has 17 residues. The CDR3 nucleotides are TGTGCCAGCAGCTTGGGCCTGGGACAGGGATTAAACTACGAGCAGTACTTC. It translates to CASSLGLGQGLNYEQYF.

The chain joins TRBV7-8 to TRBJ2-1; the match to TRBD2 covers 7 bases. V shed 2 bases and J 12 bases; nucleotides not matched to a gene: 19. Germline V gene data show CDR1 as SGHVS and CDR2 as FQNEAQ. The CDR3 covers 17 residues. This CDR3 reads CASSLSAGRGGGVGQFF. The CDR3 nucleotides are TGTGCCAGCAGCTTATCCGCGGGGAGGGGTGGAGGCGTTGGGCAGTTCTTC. Looking up the rest from reference TRBV7-8 and TRBJ2-1 gives the full variable domain: GAGVSQSPRYKVAKRGQDVALRCDPISGHVSLFWYQQALGQGPEFLTYFQNEAQLDKSGLPSDRFFAERPEGSVSTLKIQRTQQEDSAVYLCASSLSAGRGGGVGQFFGPGTRLTVL.

There are a few counts of this clone. The V call is TRBV18, the J call TRBJ1-5; D gene unclear. Germline CDR1 KGHSH, CDR2 LQKENI. The germline V and J ends were trimmed by 1 base and 5 bases, with 12 bases remaining between them. The CDR3 covers 15 residues. The CDR3 region has the DNA TGTGCCAGCTCACCACTAGGAGCGGGTGATCAGCCCCAGCATTTT. It is translated as CASSPLGAGDQPQHF.

The rearrangement uses TRBV19 and TRBJ1-2; 8 nucleotides match TRBD1. J was trimmed by 0 bases and V by 6 bases; bases with no gene match: 12. CDR1 and CDR2 (germline): LNHDA, SQIVND (reference sequence). The CDR3 spans 17 residues. This CDR3 reads CASSRTGLVLANYGYTF. The CDR3 DNA follows: TGTGCCAGTAGCAGGACAGGGTTAGTGTTGGCTAACTATGGCTACACCTTC.

This chain uses TRBV25-1 with TRBJ1-1; tentative D call: TRBD1 (6 bases). V lost 6 bases and J lost 2, with 13 bases in between. Germline V gene sequence: CDR1 MGHDK, CDR2 SYGVNS. This CDR3 region has 14 residues. CDR3 sequence: CASSSGGHNTEAFF. For the CDR3, the DNA is TGTGCCAGCAGCTCGGGGGGGCACAACACTGAAGCTTTCTTT.

This clone was observed once. The CDR3 DNA sequence: TGTGCCAGCAGCCGGGACAGGCCCTACGAGCAGTACTTC. Translation: CASSRDRPYEQYF. This chain uses TRBV9 with TRBJ2-7; 8 bases match TRBD1. Per germline, CDR1 SGDLS and CDR2 YYNGEE. The CDR3 contains 13 residues. With 4 bases clipped from V and 2 bases from J, the junction kept 2 bases outside the gene matches.

The chain combines TRBV7-9 with TRBJ1-1, with D tentatively TRBD1 (5 bases). Germline loops: CDR1 SEHNR, CDR2 FQNEAQ (reference sequence). The CDR3 totals 14 residues. Trimming stripped 2 bases from V and 1 base from J, with 8 bases between. The DNA for the CDR3 is TGTGCCAGCAGCTTATCAGGGAAGAACACTGAAGCTTTCTTT. Residues: CASSLSGKNTEAFF.

The chain combines TRBV5-5 with TRBJ1-2; unclear D gene. This CDR3 is built from 14 residues. The V gene lost 0 bases and the J gene lost 4 bases, with 10 bases spanning the gap. CDR1 and CDR2 from the germline V gene are SGHKS and YYEKEE (reference sequence). The CDR3 nucleotides read TGTGCCAGCAGCTTGGAATCTAGTCCCTATGGCTACACCTTC. Amino acids: CASSLESSPYGYTF.

The chain is built from TRBV5-6 and TRBJ1-2, with TRBD1 identical over 9 bases. Germline CDR1 SGHDT, CDR2 YYEEEE. The CDR3 spans 16 residues. The junction had 13 bases not matched to a gene; V was cut back by 4 bases and J by 6 bases. CDR3 coding DNA: TGTGCCAGCAGCCCCCCTGGGGGACAGGGCAGAGATGGCTACACCTTC. As protein: CASSPPGGQGRDGYTF.

The CDR3 loop is CASSQRLAVGELFF. For the CDR3, the DNA is TGTGCCAGCAGCCAAAGACTAGCGGTTGGGGAGCTGTTTTTT. The chain couples TRBV14 to TRBJ2-2; 9 bases are a match to TRBD2. Losses at the gene ends were 2 bases for V and 8 bases for J; bases not matched to a gene: 3. This CDR3 comprises 14 residues. Germline CDR1 and CDR2: SGHDN and FVKESK.

This chain connects TRBV9 to TRBJ2-3; D is possibly TRBD2 (6 bases). Germline loops: CDR1 SGDLS, CDR2 YYNGEE. Trimming took 0 bases from V and 6 from J, leaving 14 bases between them. The CDR3 extends over 15 amino acids. DNA of the CDR3: TGTGCCAGCAGCGTAGCAAGCGGGTGGTCGGATACGCAGTATTTT. Its protein is CASSVASGWSDTQYF.

The chain links TRBV6-5 to TRBJ1-3; D remains ambiguous. Germline V gene lookup returns CDR1 MNHEY and CDR2 SVGAGI. V was shortened by 7 bases and J by 4 bases, with 8 bases between the two germline ends. This CDR3 contains 12 residues. The CDR3 sequence is CASNPVGNTIYF. The CDR3 bases are TGTGCCAGCAATCCAGTCGGAAACACCATATATTTT.

This chain joins TRBV30 and TRBJ1-1; the match to TRBD1 covers 12 bases. Trimming cost V 4 bases and J 6 bases; bases outside gene matches: 12. The CDR3 is made up of 16 amino acids. From germline, CDR1 is GTSNPN and CDR2 SVGIG (reference sequence). CDR3 amino acids: CAWTPKDGTGGPEAFF. In DNA, the CDR3 is TGTGCCTGGACTCCAAAGGATGGGACAGGGGGCCCTGAAGCTTTCTTT.